The 17 T cell receptor beta chains below were found in one sample sequenced in a study of T cell repertoires in cytomegalovirus infection. Which antigens these TCRs recognize remains unknown. TCRdb reprocessed the reads with MiXCR, giving one entry per CDR3 protein. The sample records about 920,000 distinct CDR3 sequences, roughly 30% being singletons. The sequencing used cultured CD8+ T cells from PBMCs, collected from culture after CMV antigen stimulation. The source is a human donor in good health (CMV status not recorded). Some clones in this sample may be carry-over from other donors' samples.

For the CDR3, the DNA is TGTGCCAGCTCCTGGACAGGATCGTACGAGCAGTACGTC. Its translation: CASSWTGSYEQYV. The chain carries TRBV28 and TRBJ2-7, with 7 bases fitting TRBD1. Losses at the gene ends were 8 bases for V and 4 bases for J; bases not matched to a gene: 8. Germline values: CDR1 MDHEN, CDR2 SYDVKM. This CDR3 has 13 amino acids.

This clonotype was picked up a small number of times. J is TRBJ2-5 and V is TRBV6-1; possible D gene TRBD1, 5 bases. V lost 2 bases to trimming and J lost 5 bases, with 12 bases between them. The germline V gene has CDR1 MNHNS and CDR2 SASEGT. This CDR3 is 14 amino acids long. Written as DNA, the CDR3 is TGTGCCAGCAGTGAAAATCCAGGGCATGAGACCCAGTACTTC. Translation: CASSENPGHETQYF.

CDR3 region: CASSYPRDRKSHYGYTF. The CDR3 DNA reads TGTGCCAGCAGTTACCCCCGGGACAGAAAATCCCACTATGGCTACACCTTC. The V call is TRBV6-2 or TRBV6-3, the J call TRBJ1-2; 7 bases map to TRBD1. CDR1 MNHEY and CDR2 SVGEGT come from the germline V gene. The J segment lost 3 bases and the V segment lost 2 bases, leaving 12 bases of the junction unmatched. The CDR3 runs 17 residues.

This clonotype was seen more than once but under ten times. The chain is built from TRBV12-3 or TRBV12-4 and TRBJ1-2, with TRBD1 identical over 12 bases. Losses at the gene ends were 5 bases for V and 2 bases for J; bases not matched to a gene: 0. This CDR3 spans 14 amino acids. The chain's CDR3 is CASSGTGGNYGYTF. As DNA, the CDR3 is TGTGCCAGCAGTGGGACAGGGGGCAACTATGGCTACACCTTC.

Only a few counts were recorded for this clonotype. V is TRBV20-1 and J is TRBJ2-1, with D tentatively TRBD1 or TRBD2 (6 bases each). The CDR3 runs 15 residues. The V gene lost 5 bases and the J gene lost 0 bases, with 14 bases spanning the gap. Looked up from germline, CDR1 is DFQATT and CDR2 is SNEGSKA (reference sequence). The chain's CDR3 is CSAPPRGASYNEQFF. The CDR3 DNA follows: TGCAGTGCTCCCCCTAGGGGGGCCTCCTACAATGAGCAGTTCTTC.

The chain uses TRBV7-8 and TRBJ2-7; no firm D call. The CDR3 is 14 amino acids. Between the trimmed V and J ends, which lost 5 bases and 0 bases, there was a span of 11 bases. Germline values: CDR1 SGHVS, CDR2 FQNEAQ. CDR3 nucleotides: TGTGCCAGCAGCGTGACATTGAGCTCCTACGAGCAGTACTTC. Translating gives CASSVTLSSYEQYF. Complete variable domain (other parts from reference TRBV7-8 and TRBJ2-7): GAGVSQSPRYKVAKRGQDVALRCDPISGHVSLFWYQQALGQGPEFLTYFQNEAQLDKSGLPSDRFFAERPEGSVSTLKIQRTQQEDSAVYLCASSVTLSSYEQYFGPGTRLTVT.

This sequence joins TRBV29-1 and TRBJ2-3; the D gene could be TRBD1 or TRBD2 (5 bases each). Looked up from germline, CDR1 is SQVTM and CDR2 is ANQGSEA. The CDR3 spans 15 residues. V was shortened by 6 bases and J by 0 bases, with 16 bases between the two germline ends. Written as DNA, the CDR3 is TGCAGCGTCCTCCCCCGGGACGGCAGCACAGATACGCAGTATTTT. Amino acid sequence: CSVLPRDGSTDTQYF.

The rearrangement uses TRBV7-2 and TRBJ2-5, with TRBD1 matching over 7 bases. The junction had 8 bases not matched to a gene; V was cut back by 1 base and J by 0 bases. Germline CDR1 and CDR2: SGHTA and FQGNSA. This CDR3 is built from 17 residues. This chain's CDR3 is CASSLVIYGTDQETQYF. CDR3 sequence (DNA): TGTGCCAGCAGCTTAGTTATCTACGGGACAGACCAAGAGACCCAGTACTTC. The full variable domain, in which reference TRBV7-2 and TRBJ2-5 provide the parts outside the CDR3, is GAGVSQSPSNKVTEKGKDVELRCDPISGHTALYWYRQSLGQGLEFLIYFQGNSAPDKSGLPSDRFSAERTGGSVSTLTIQRTQQEDSAVYLCASSLVIYGTDQETQYFGPGTRLLVL.

This clonotype came up a few times. The V call is TRBV19, the J call TRBJ1-1; no clear D gene. This CDR3 is 16 amino acids long. Germline values: CDR1 LNHDA, CDR2 SQIVND (reference sequence). V gave up 6 bases and J gave up 0 bases, with 17 bases separating them. The chain's CDR3 is CASRNHKMYMNTEAFF. The CDR3 DNA sequence: TGTGCCAGTAGGAATCACAAAATGTATATGAACACTGAAGCTTTCTTT.

The chain carries TRBV15 and TRBJ1-4; 9 bases align to TRBD1. The J segment lost 5 bases and the V segment lost 5 bases, leaving 15 bases of the junction unmatched. Germline V gives CDR1 LNHNV, CDR2 YYDKDF (reference sequence). CDR3 length: 18 residues. The CDR3 DNA sequence: TGTGCCACCAGCGGAGGGACAGGGAGGAAGATAGAGAATGAAAAACTGTTTTTT. Amino acids: CATSGGTGRKIENEKLFF.

This clonotype has more than one count but fewer than ten. The V call is TRBV12-3 or TRBV12-4, the J call TRBJ2-5; 8 bases are a match to TRBD2. The CDR3 length is 16 residues. Trimming took 5 bases from V and 0 from J; bases not matched to a gene: 8. Written as DNA, the CDR3 is TGTGCCAGCAGTACGGGGGGGGGTGGGTACCAAGAGACCCAGTACTTC. This encodes CASSTGGGGYQETQYF.

V gene TRBV7-6 combines with J gene TRBJ1-6, with 9 bases lining up with TRBD1. The junction had 4 bases not matched to a gene; V was cut back by 6 bases and J by 7 bases. CDR3 length equals 14 residues. Germline V lookup: CDR1 SGHVS, CDR2 FNYEAQ. The DNA for the CDR3 is TGTGCCAGCAGGCCCGGGACAGGGAATTCACCCCTCCACTTT. Protein product: CASRPGTGNSPLHF.

This clonotype was counted between two and nine times. This chain links TRBV25-1 with TRBJ1-2, with 7 bases identical to TRBD1. Losses at the gene ends were 0 bases for V and 0 bases for J; bases not matched to a gene: 10. Germline V lookup: CDR1 MGHDK, CDR2 SYGVNS. CDR3 length: 18 amino acids. In DNA form, the CDR3 reads TGTGCCAGCAGTGAATACGAGTTAGGGGACAGAACTAACTATGGCTACACCTTC. Amino acids: CASSEYELGDRTNYGYTF.

This clonotype occurred a few times. V and J are TRBV10-3 and TRBJ2-7; 13 bases are a match to TRBD2. Germline trimming cut 8 bases from V and 3 bases from J; bases unmatched to any gene: 22. The CDR3 has 20 residues. The germline gives CDR1 ENHRY, CDR2 SYGVKD. The CDR3 protein is CAILRSPTSGGPPTIYEQYF. The CDR3 DNA reads as TGTGCCATCCTGCGGTCACCGACTAGCGGGGGGCCGCCTACTATCTACGAGCAGTACTTC.

The chain links TRBV4-3 to TRBJ2-3; 9 nucleotides align to TRBD2. The CDR3 is 17 residues long. The ends lost 0 bases at V and 2 bases at J; junction bases unmatched: 6. Looked up from germline, CDR1 is LGHNA and CDR2 is YSLEER. CDR3 sequence: CASSQEPAGGHTDTQYF. In DNA, the CDR3 is TGCGCCAGCAGCCAAGAACCAGCGGGGGGCCACACAGATACGCAGTATTTT.

The V gene is TRBV20-1, the J gene TRBJ2-7; TRBD2 matches 8 bases. The ends lost 6 bases at V and 4 bases at J; junction bases unmatched: 14. The germline V gene has CDR1 DFQATT and CDR2 SNEGSKA (reference sequence). The CDR3 extends over 15 amino acids. In DNA form, the CDR3 reads TGCAGTGCCCAGGCGGGACTAGATCGTACGTACGAGCAGTACTTC. Its translation is CSAQAGLDRTYEQYF.

The J gene is TRBJ1-2, the V gene TRBV12-5, with D unclear. The germline CDR1 and CDR2 sequences are LGHNT and FRNRAP. V lost 0 bases and J 4 bases, leaving 6 bases between the germline ends. CDR3 length: 13 residues. DNA of the CDR3: TGTGCTAGTGGTTTGGTAGGATTCTATGGCTACACCTTC. Residues: CASGLVGFYGYTF.